This is a list of T cell receptor beta chains from one sample in a study of cytomegalovirus exposure and HLA in healthy donors. Measured with immunoSEQ multiplex PCR; TCRdb has only the in-frame clones, and not every one. The sample includes around 60,000 clones. Sequencing was performed on PBMCs. The receptors originated from a woman aged 18-30 years in good health and CMV-seronegative. The CDR3 runs from the conserved cysteine through the conserved F or W. D genes are given only for firm matches.

d_gene: .; j_gene: TRBJ2-5; v_gene: TRBV19; len: 14; CDR3aa: CASRPPGGGETQYF; CDR3nt: TGTGCCAGTAGACCGCCAGGGGGAGGAGAGACCCAGTACTTC
d_gene: .; j_gene: TRBJ2-2; v_gene: TRBV30; len: 14; CDR3aa: CAWSVTGLGGELFF; CDR3nt: TGTGCCTGGAGTGTAACAGGGTTGGGCGGGGAGCTGTTTTTT
d_gene: .; j_gene: TRBJ2-7; v_gene: TRBV30; len: 15; CDR3aa: CAWKLSGVRAYEQYF; CDR3nt: TGTGCCTGGAAACTATCAGGGGTTAGGGCCTACGAGCAGTACTTC
d_gene: .; j_gene: TRBJ1-6; v_gene: TRBV25-1; len: 15; CDR3aa: CASSDPGKDNSPLHF; CDR3nt: TGTGCCAGCAGTGATCCGGGAAAGGATAATTCACCCCTCCACTTT
d_gene: .; j_gene: TRBJ2-2; v_gene: TRBV6-5; len: 14; CDR3aa: CASSPSRSTGELFF; CDR3nt: TGTGCCAGCAGTCCCTCGAGAAGCACCGGGGAGCTGTTTTTT
d_gene: .; j_gene: TRBJ1-1; v_gene: TRBV9; len: 14; CDR3aa: CASSVGSHAGGAFF; CDR3nt: TGTGCCAGCAGCGTAGGTAGCCACGCGGGGGGGGCTTTCTTT
d_gene: .; j_gene: TRBJ2-7; v_gene: TRBV5-1; len: 14; CDR3aa: CASSFAGGAYEQYF; CDR3nt: TGCGCCAGCAGTTTCGCCGGCGGGGCCTACGAGCAGTACTTC
d_gene: .; j_gene: TRBJ2-7; v_gene: TRBV19; len: 11; CDR3aa: CASSTYYEQYF; CDR3nt: TGTGCCAGTAGTACCTACTACGAGCAGTACTTC
d_gene: .; j_gene: TRBJ1-1; v_gene: TRBV2; len: 13; CDR3aa: CASSQGMNTEAFF; CDR3nt: TGTGCCAGCAGTCAGGGGATGAACACTGAAGCTTTCTTT
d_gene: .; j_gene: TRBJ1-2; v_gene: TRBV30; len: 16; CDR3aa: CAWSMSLGGMLYGYTF; CDR3nt: TGTGCCTGGAGTATGTCGTTGGGAGGCATGCTCTATGGCTACACCTTC
d_gene: TRBD1; j_gene: TRBJ2-7; v_gene: TRBV6-5; len: 16; CDR3aa: CASSYSDRGQSYEQYF; CDR3nt: TGTGCCAGCAGTTACTCAGACAGGGGGCAGTCCTACGAGCAGTACTTC
d_gene: TRBD2; j_gene: TRBJ2-7; v_gene: TRBV4-1; len: 20; CDR3aa: CASSHVSGLAGVNGDREQYF; CDR3nt: TGCGCCAGCAGCCATGTCTCGGGACTAGCGGGAGTAAATGGGGACCGGGAGCAGTACTTC